The 21 T cell receptor beta chains given below trace back to one sample, sequenced in a study of human T cells and chemical hapten exposure. TCRdb analysed the RACE reads with MiXCR anew, one entry per CDR3 protein. The sample holds approximately 120,000 distinct CDR3 sequences; roughly a tenth are singletons and the top ten take 2.5% to 3.5%. Time point meaning: patch test 2, 6 weeks after DPC sensitization. Treatment: therapeutic diphenylcyclopropenone sensitization with weekly scalp DPC. This specimen was whole blood, taken in connection with sensitization to the hapten diphenylcyclopropenone (DPC). The receptors derive from a woman aged 40 to 50 with alopecia areata. Some clones in this sample may be carry-over from other donors' samples.

This clonotype turned up a few times. The chain uses TRBV9 and TRBJ1-1, with TRBD1 identical over 10 bases. J gave up 3 bases and V 3 bases, and 8 bases lay outside the gene matches. This CDR3 has 16 amino acids. The V gene's germline CDR1 is SGDLS and CDR2 YYNGEE. In DNA form, the CDR3 reads TGTGCCAGCAGCGCCCACGTCGGGACAGGGGACACTGAAGCTTTCTTT. Its translation: CASSAHVGTGDTEAFF.

The genes are TRBV4-1 and TRBJ1-3; a possible D gene is TRBD1 (5 bases). V was pared by 8 bases and J by 2 bases, with 13 bases between. CDR1 is MGHRA and CDR2 is YSYEKL in the germline V gene. The length of the CDR3 is 14 residues. CDR3 sequence (DNA): TGCGCCAGCGGGAGGGGAGGAGCTGGAAACACCATATATTTT. Its translation is CASGRGGAGNTIYF.

This clonotype was detected ten times or more. This sequence joins TRBV9 and TRBJ2-1; D may be TRBD1 (6 bases). CDR3 length: 15 amino acids. Germline CDR1 and CDR2: SGDLS and YYNGEE. Trimming left V 3 bases short and J 6 bases short, with 16 bases between. CDR3 in DNA: TGTGCCAGCAGCGGGGGGACAAATTGGGTCAATGAGCAGTTCTTC. Translated: CASSGGTNWVNEQFF.

The V call is TRBV4-3, the J call TRBJ1-2, with 9 bases identical to TRBD1. V was pared by 0 bases and J by 6 bases, with 5 bases of the junction left unmatched. The germline gives CDR1 LGHNA, CDR2 YSLEER. The CDR3 covers 15 residues. CDR3 sequence (DNA): TGCGCCAGCAGCCAAGAGAGGAACAGGGGGCATGGCTACACCTTC. Translation gives CASSQERNRGHGYTF.

This clonotype was seen many times. The chain couples TRBV24-1 to TRBJ2-3; D remains ambiguous. Trimming removed 10 bases from V and 6 bases from J, with 13 bases in between. CDR3 length: 12 amino acids. Germline V lookup: CDR1 KGHDR, CDR2 SFDVKD. The CDR3 region is CATGSVGDTQYF. CDR3 bases: TGTGCCACAGGATCTGTGGGGGATACGCAGTATTTT.

This clonotype was detected ten times or more. This chain connects TRBV11-2 to TRBJ1-6, with a possible D match to TRBD1 (5 bases). Trimming stripped 3 bases from V and 0 bases from J, with 15 bases between. The CDR3 spans 18 residues. Per germline, CDR1 SGHAT and CDR2 FQNNGV. The CDR3: CASSLRDYTSSYNSPLHF. The CDR3 nucleotides are TGTGCCAGCAGCTTGAGGGACTACACGAGCTCCTATAATTCACCCCTCCACTTT.

This clonotype was recorded many times. The CDR3 reads CASSKSTHAGAEAFF. The CDR3 coding sequence is TGTGCCAGCAGCAAAAGCACTCACGCGGGTGCTGAAGCTTTCTTT. The chain uses TRBV14 and TRBJ1-1; the D is unclear. Trimming cost V 5 bases and J 6 bases, with 19 bases left between them. This CDR3 contains 15 residues. In germline, CDR1 is SGHDN, CDR2 FVKESK.

This clonotype was detected ten times or more. The chain recombines TRBV5-1 with TRBJ2-5; 8 positions match TRBD2. The CDR3 consists of 15 residues. The V and J ends lost 4 bases and 1 base, in that order; junction bases with no gene match: 6. CDR1 is SGHRS and CDR2 is YFSETQ in the germline V gene. This chain's CDR3 is CASSTRGGPQETQYF. The CDR3 coding sequence is TGCGCCAGCAGCACTCGGGGGGGCCCCCAAGAGACCCAGTACTTC.

The chain joins TRBV25-1 to TRBJ1-5, with 10 bases aligning to TRBD1. CDR3 length equals 19 residues. Germline CDR1 MGHDK, CDR2 SYGVNS. With V trimmed by 2 bases and J by 5 bases, 15 bases remained unmatched. CDR3 coding DNA: TGTGCCAGCAGTGAAAAAGTGACAGGGGGCGCATATGGATATCAGCCCCAGCATTTT. Encoded protein: CASSEKVTGGAYGYQPQHF.

This clonotype has more than one count but fewer than ten. This chain connects TRBV29-1 to TRBJ2-2, with D tentatively TRBD1 or TRBD2 (5 bases each). V was pared by 7 bases and J by 2 bases, with 11 bases between. Looked up from germline, CDR1 is SQVTM and CDR2 is ANQGSEA. The CDR3 is made up of 13 amino acids. CDR3 amino acids: CSGGPVNTGELFF. The CDR3 DNA reads TGCAGCGGGGGACCGGTAAACACCGGGGAGCTGTTTTTT.

V usage is TRBV25-1 and J usage is TRBJ2-7; D is tentatively TRBD1 or TRBD2 (5 bases each). V lost 3 bases, J lost 6 bases, and 12 bases lay in between. This CDR3 spans 13 amino acids. Germline loops: CDR1 MGHDK, CDR2 SYGVNS. CDR3: CASSDLGTLEQYF. The CDR3 nucleotides are TGTGCCAGCAGTGACCTGGGGACCCTCGAGCAGTACTTC.

This clonotype came up a few times. The chain couples TRBV27 to TRBJ2-7; possibly TRBD2 for D (7 bases). The germline V and J ends were trimmed by 3 bases and 0 bases, with 15 bases remaining between them. Germline CDR1 is MNHEY and CDR2 is SMNVEV (reference sequence). The CDR3 contains 16 residues. CDR3 nucleotides: TGTGCCAGCAGTTTGCAAGGCGGGGGCCTCTCCTACGAGCAGTACTTC. Amino acid sequence: CASSLQGGGLSYEQYF.

This clonotype has a handful of counts. The chain uses TRBV10-2 and TRBJ1-2; TRBD1 matches at 7 bases. The length of the CDR3 is 18 residues. After removal of 2 bases from V and 0 bases from J, the junction contained 12 bases not matched to a gene. Germline CDR1 WSHSY, CDR2 SAAADI. CDR3 residues: CASSEGDSPILPNYGYTF. CDR3 coding DNA: TGCGCCAGCAGTGAGGGGGACAGCCCTATCCTCCCTAACTATGGCTACACCTTC.

This clonotype was seen more than once but under ten times. The J gene is TRBJ2-7, the V gene TRBV4-3; D is uncertain. The germline CDR1 and CDR2 sequences are LGHNA and YSLEER. The CDR3 runs to 16 residues. The V gene lost 0 bases and the J gene lost 2 bases, with 14 bases spanning the gap. The CDR3 spells CASSQEMTSLTYEQYF. The CDR3 bases are TGCGCCAGCAGCCAAGAAATGACCTCTTTAACCTACGAGCAGTACTTC.

This clonotype turned up a few times. The chain uses TRBV20-1 and TRBJ1-4, with 8 bases identical to TRBD1. The CDR3 is 14 residues long. V was clipped by 3 bases and J by 3 bases; unmatched bases: 3. Germline V lookup: CDR1 DFQATT, CDR2 SNEGSKA (reference sequence). CDR3 sequence reads: CSARGTGPNEKLFF. The CDR3 DNA is TGCAGTGCTAGGGGGACAGGACCTAATGAAAAACTGTTTTTT.

This clonotype appeared a few times. V gene TRBV28 combines with J gene TRBJ1-2; 7 bases are shared with TRBD1. With V trimmed by 2 bases and J by 8 bases, 2 bases remained unmatched. This CDR3 comprises 12 residues. Germline CDR1 is MDHEN and CDR2 is SYDVKM. CDR3 region: CASSLNRGGYTF. CDR3 sequence (DNA): TGTGCCAGCAGTTTAAACAGGGGCGGCTACACCTTC.

In its sample, this clonotype was seen many times. The J gene is TRBJ1-5, the V gene TRBV4-2; D gene uncertain. The CDR3 consists of 13 residues. CDR1 and CDR2 (germline): LGHNA, YNFKEQ. V lost 0 bases and J lost 2, with 2 bases in between. The CDR3 DNA reads as TGTGCCAGCAGCCAAGATGGCAATCAGCCCCAGCATTTT. Protein product: CASSQDGNQPQHF.

This clonotype has only a few counts. The chain has TRBV9 and TRBJ2-6; D not resolved. The CDR3 has 17 amino acids. Germline V lookup: CDR1 SGDLS, CDR2 YYNGEE. V lost 0 bases, J lost 3 bases, and 13 bases lay in between. The CDR3 DNA reads TGTGCCAGCAGCGTAGGGTGGAGCCGGAATGGGGCCAACGTCCTGACTTTC. Amino acid sequence: CASSVGWSRNGANVLTF.

This clonotype has more than one count but fewer than ten. V is TRBV11-2 and J is TRBJ2-2; D gene unclear. The CDR3 totals 13 residues. Germline V lookup: CDR1 SGHAT, CDR2 FQNNGV. The V and J ends lost 7 bases and 4 bases respectively, with 10 bases between them. The chain's CDR3 is CASTRPTTGELFF. The CDR3 DNA reads TGTGCCAGCACGCGGCCAACCACCGGGGAGCTGTTTTTT.

This clonotype was counted a few times. The chain links TRBV4-3 to TRBJ1-2, with D possibly matching TRBD1 (5 bases). Trimming left V 0 bases short and J 6 bases short, with 17 bases between. This CDR3 is 16 amino acids long. CDR1 LGHNA and CDR2 YSLEER come from the germline V gene. DNA of the CDR3: TGCGCCAGCAGCCAAGACGAGCTTTTTAGCAGGGATGGCTACACCTTC. It encodes CASSQDELFSRDGYTF.

In this sample, this clonotype turned up a few times. This chain links TRBV7-9 with TRBJ2-4; the match to TRBD2 covers 8 bases. Germline loops: CDR1 SEHNR, CDR2 FQNEAQ (reference sequence). This CDR3 has 14 amino acids. Trimming took 5 bases from V and 8 from J; bases not matched to a gene: 8. CDR3 nucleotides: TGTGCCAGCAGCCCAGCGGGGGCCCTTGACATTCAGTACTTC. Translated: CASSPAGALDIQYF.